This TCR beta chain came from a study of sequential checkpoint blockade in melanoma. Study results and caveats: About 30 times likelier clinical benefit followed increased tumor T-cell fraction and clonality.

This clone was counted between two and nine times. What it binds is unknown. Treatment noted: randomized to nivolumab then ipilimumab (arm A) or the reverse (arm B). Germline V gene lookup returns CDR1 SGHNT and CDR2 YENEEA. With 8 bases removed from V and 2 bases from J, the gap between germline ends came to 13 bases. The CDR3 extends over 14 amino acids. Only in-frame clones appear in the TCRdb table, and some are missing; sequencing was by immunoSEQ multiplex PCR. The repertoire consists of around 10,000 clones, with roughly 28% occurring once and the leading ten covering around 28%. This receptor was obtained from a human donor with melanoma. This rearrangement joins TRBV11-3 to TRBJ2-1, with a possible D match to TRBD2 (6 bases). The sample consisted of tumor tissue (inferred from file names), taken from a patient given nivolumab and ipilimumab in sequence. Here the CDR3 reads CASGTPSPYNEQFF. CDR3 coding DNA: TGTGCCAGCGGGACTCCTAGCCCCTACAATGAGCAGTTCTTC.